This entry is about one T cell receptor beta chain. These data come from a study of blood T cell repertoires in COVID-19. Study as a whole: The United States, Italy and Spain provided the acute and convalescent COVID-19 samples.

Profiled with immunoSEQ multiplex PCR; TCRdb holds only in-frame clones, not every one. The table includes about 210,000 clones, 88% detected once. The receptor was derived from a man aged 18 to 30 with active or convalescent COVID-19. Material for sequencing was peripheral blood.

CDR3 DNA: TGTGCCAGCAGTAGAGGACTGACCTCCTACGAGCAGTACTTC. It specifies CASSRGLTSYEQYF. This chain joins TRBV6-5 and TRBJ2-7, with D possibly being TRBD2 (5 bases). Germline V gene data show CDR1 as MNHEY and CDR2 as SVGAGI. The V end was cut by 5 bases, the J end by 0 bases, with 11 bases between. There are 14 residues in the CDR3.